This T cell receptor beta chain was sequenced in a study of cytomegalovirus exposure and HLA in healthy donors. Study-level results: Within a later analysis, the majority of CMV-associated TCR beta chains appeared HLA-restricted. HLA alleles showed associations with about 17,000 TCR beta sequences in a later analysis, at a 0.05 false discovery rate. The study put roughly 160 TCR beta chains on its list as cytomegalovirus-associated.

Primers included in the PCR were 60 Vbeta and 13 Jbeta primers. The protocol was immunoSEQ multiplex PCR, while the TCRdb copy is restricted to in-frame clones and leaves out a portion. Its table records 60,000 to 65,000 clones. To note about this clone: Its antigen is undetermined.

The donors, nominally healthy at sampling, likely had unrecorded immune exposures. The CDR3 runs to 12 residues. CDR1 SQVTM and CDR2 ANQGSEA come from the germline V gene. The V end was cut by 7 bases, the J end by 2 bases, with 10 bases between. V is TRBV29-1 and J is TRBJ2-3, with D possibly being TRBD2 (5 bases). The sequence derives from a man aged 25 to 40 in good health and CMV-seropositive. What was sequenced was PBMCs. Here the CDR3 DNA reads TGCAGCGCGCGGGTCCTCACAGATACGCAGTATTTT. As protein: CSARVLTDTQYF.